This T cell receptor (beta chain) is from a study of neurological immune-mediated disorders. The authors produced cDNA by 5'RACE using 10-nucleotide random UMIs. TCRdb reprocessed the 5' RACE reads via MiXCR and lists one record per CDR3 protein. The sample lists 80,000 or so distinct CDR3 sequences, around a tenth seen once, with 1.5% to 2% in the top ten. The ends were cut back, 5 bases at V and 6 bases at J, with 17 bases in the middle. CDR3 length: 15 residues. CDR1 and CDR2 (germline): SEHNR, FQNEAQ (reference sequence). Worth noting for this clonotype: A much more abundant neighbour one base away suggests this may be a read error.

The chain employs TRBV7-9 and TRBJ1-5; weak D call: TRBD1 (5 bases). Sequences were obtained from PBMCs. This clonotype was sampled from a man between 45 and 60 years old in good health. The DNA for the CDR3 is TGTGCCAGCAGCCAGGCGGAGGGGCTAGGTCAGCCCCAGCATTTT. Translating it yields CASSQAEGLGQPQHF.